The next 14 T cell receptor beta chains were all read from a single sample in a study of T cell changes during pregnancy in multiple sclerosis. Repertoires were generated with immunoSEQ multiplex PCR, while TCRdb's copy carries only in-frame clones and drops some. This sample yields around 39,000 clones, of which approximately 92% are seen a single time; over 1% belongs to the top ten. Sequenced: PBMCs (not recorded whether the cells were cultured). These receptors came from a female donor with multiple sclerosis, enrolled in a pregnancy study.

The V and J genes are TRBV5-5 and TRBJ2-5; 12 nucleotides line up with TRBD1. The CDR3 spans 16 residues. Germline V gives CDR1 SGHKS, CDR2 YYEKEE (reference sequence). V gave up 4 bases and J gave up 2 bases; unmatched junction bases: 6. The CDR3 loop reads CASSPGQGAPQETQYF. CDR3 DNA sequence: TGTGCCAGCAGCCCGGGACAGGGGGCCCCACAAGAGACCCAGTACTTC.

This clone was recorded only once. The chain uses TRBV28 and TRBJ1-1; D remains ambiguous. Germline values: CDR1 MDHEN, CDR2 SYDVKM. The CDR3 is made up of 11 amino acids. V gave up 10 bases and J gave up 6 bases, with 12 bases separating them. CDR3 sequence: CATSELAEAFF. In DNA form, the CDR3 reads TGTGCCACGTCGGAGCTCGCTGAAGCTTTCTTT.

This clone was seen once. The V gene is TRBV27, the J gene TRBJ2-3, with TRBD2 matching 8 bases. CDR3 length equals 15 residues. The germline gives CDR1 MNHEY, CDR2 SMNVEV (reference sequence). The J segment lost 2 bases and the V segment lost 5 bases, leaving 6 bases of the junction unmatched. CDR3 bases: TGTGCCAGCAGTCCAAGCGGGAGTTTCACAGATACGCAGTATTTT. It yields the protein CASSPSGSFTDTQYF.

This chain joins TRBV10-3 and TRBJ1-1; TRBD1 matches 7 bases. The germline V gene encodes CDR1 ENHRY and CDR2 SYGVKD. V trimming: 1 base; J trimming: 1 base; junction bases outside the gene matches: 3. CDR3 size: 15 residues. CDR3 sequence reads: CAISEWDSWNTEAFF. DNA of the CDR3: TGTGCCATCAGTGAGTGGGACAGCTGGAACACTGAAGCTTTCTTT.

This chain connects TRBV27 to TRBJ1-1, with D perhaps matching TRBD1 (5 bases). The V and J ends lost 4 bases and 4 bases respectively, with 13 bases between them. CDR3 size: 14 residues. The germline V gene has CDR1 MNHEY and CDR2 SMNVEV (reference sequence). CDR3 nucleotides: TGTGCCAGCAGTTCGCACAGGTTAGGCACTGAAGCTTTCTTT. This sequence encodes CASSSHRLGTEAFF.

This clone appeared once. The rearrangement uses TRBV2 and TRBJ2-2, with TRBD1 identical over 8 bases. The V and J ends lost 3 bases and 9 bases, in that order; junction bases with no gene match: 9. Looked up from germline, CDR1 is SNHLY and CDR2 is FYNNEI. The CDR3 is made up of 15 amino acids. CDR3 nucleotide sequence: TGTGCCAGCAGTGACCTAGGACAGGGTGGAAGGGAGCTGTTTTTT. Amino acid sequence: CASSDLGQGGRELFF.

The rearrangement links TRBV2 to TRBJ1-2; no definite D call. Germline V gene sequence: CDR1 SNHLY, CDR2 FYNNEI. The V end lost 1 base, the J end lost 8 bases, and 11 bases lay between the germline ends. This CDR3 comprises 13 residues. This chain's CDR3 is CASSEETVGGYTF. CDR3 bases: TGTGCCAGCAGTGAAGAGACTGTGGGGGGCTACACCTTC.

CDR3: CESGPGSKETQYF. The CDR3 DNA is TGCGAATCCGGGCCGGGGTCCAAAGAGACCCAGTACTTC. The V and J genes are TRBV23-1 and TRBJ2-5; TRBD2 is a possible D gene (5 bases). TRBV23-1 is known as an ORF, though its function is uncertain. This CDR3 is built from 13 residues.

The chain joins TRBV18 to TRBJ1-5; 7 bases map to TRBD1. The CDR3 length is 19 residues. Germline-derived CDR1 and CDR2 are KGHSH and LQKENI. The trim removed 6 bases at V and 4 bases at J, leaving 21 bases unmatched. The CDR3 region is CASSLLNPGQTTLNQPQHF. Written as DNA, the CDR3 is TGTGCCAGCTCGCTGCTAAACCCGGGACAGACGACTTTGAATCAGCCCCAGCATTTT.

This rearrangement joins TRBV18 to TRBJ1-1, with D possibly matching TRBD1 (5 bases). The CDR3 covers 16 residues. The V end lost 4 bases, the J end lost 5 bases, and 20 bases lay between the germline ends. Germline CDR1 and CDR2: KGHSH and LQKENI. CDR3 residues: CASSLLAQAARTEAFF. In nucleotides, the CDR3 is TGTGCCAGCTCACTTCTTGCACAGGCCGCGAGGACTGAAGCTTTCTTT.

This clone was found once. The CDR3 nucleotides read TGCAGCGTTCGACAGGGGAAATACGAGCAGTACTTC. Translating gives CSVRQGKYEQYF. This chain joins TRBV29-1 and TRBJ2-7; 8 bases line up with TRBD1. The length of the CDR3 is 12 residues. Germline trimming cut 5 bases from V and 4 bases from J; bases unmatched to any gene: 4. In germline, CDR1 is SQVTM, CDR2 ANQGSEA.

This sequence joins TRBV10-3 and TRBJ2-5; possibly TRBD2 for D (5 bases). Trimming left V 5 bases short and J 7 bases short, with 17 bases between. The germline V gene has CDR1 ENHRY and CDR2 SYGVKD. CDR3 length: 14 amino acids. This CDR3 is CAISYDPIGGTQYF. The CDR3 DNA reads as TGTGCCATCAGTTATGACCCGATCGGAGGGACCCAGTACTTC.

This clone was observed once. This chain uses TRBV4-2 with TRBJ1-2, with unresolved D. The CDR3 consists of 14 residues. Per germline, CDR1 LGHNA and CDR2 YNFKEQ. Trimming took off 0 bases at V and 2 bases at J, with 7 bases between the two ends. The CDR3 reads CASSQDTANYGYTF. The CDR3 DNA follows: TGTGCCAGCAGCCAAGATACAGCCAACTATGGCTACACCTTC.

The chain recombines TRBV6-1 with TRBJ2-6; the D is unclear. The length of the CDR3 is 15 residues. The germline CDR1 and CDR2 sequences are MNHNS and SASEGT. The ends were cut back, 4 bases at V and 2 bases at J, with 9 bases in the middle. This CDR3 reads CASSVPRAGANVLTF. CDR3 nucleotide sequence: TGTGCCAGCAGTGTCCCTCGGGCTGGGGCCAACGTCCTGACTTTC.